These 2 T cell receptor beta chains share one sample of origin, sequenced in a study of post-analysis software for immune sequencing data. TCR beta libraries were prepared from cDNA with unique molecular identifiers. TCRdb redid the calling of the PCR reads with MiXCR, one entry per CDR3 protein. The sample records about 680,000 distinct CDR3 sequences, approximately 60% being singletons. Overall study findings and caveats: Compared with controls, patients had more of about 5 TRBV segments, including TRBV5-6, TRBV5-1 and TRBV20-1.

These receptors have no known antigen. What was sequenced was blood. The receptor set was obtained from a girl aged 2 to 9 with multiple sclerosis.

This clonotype was recorded once. The rearrangement links TRBV25-1 to TRBJ1-2; D ambiguous. This CDR3 has 11 amino acids. Per the germline V gene, CDR1 is MGHDK and CDR2 is SYGVNS. V was shortened by 11 bases and J by 6 bases, with 13 bases between the two germline ends. The CDR3 loop reads CAALAIDGYTF. CDR3 in DNA: TGTGCCGCCCTAGCGATCGATGGCTACACCTTC.

The chain employs TRBV29-1 and TRBJ2-7; 8 bases line up with TRBD1. CDR3 length equals 15 residues. The germline V gene has CDR1 SQVTM and CDR2 ANQGSEA. V dropped 3 bases and J dropped 0; count of bases not matched to a gene: 7. This CDR3 reads CSVDSGRGPSYEQYF. CDR3 DNA: TGCAGCGTTGACAGTGGCAGGGGGCCCTCCTACGAGCAGTACTTC.